The following is a T cell receptor beta chain sequence with its context. Germline CDR1 is LNHDA and CDR2 is SQIVND (reference sequence). Trimming stripped 6 bases from V and 4 bases from J, with 15 bases between. CDR3 length: 15 amino acids. The sample originates from a study of T cell responses to AZD1222 COVID-19 vaccine. Generated by immunoSEQ multiplex PCR, the TCRdb table keeps only in-frame clones and is missing some. The sample yields around 150,000 clones, 92% seen once. The rearrangement joins TRBV19 to TRBJ2-2; TRBD2 might be the D (6 bases). The sequences come from peripheral blood, collected on day 0 of AZD1222 vaccination. The TCR was taken from an adult in good health. In DNA, the CDR3 is TGTGCCAGTAGCCCCCAGGGAGGACCCACCGGGGAGCTGTTTTTT. This encodes CASSPQGGPTGELFF.